The clone carrying this T cell receptor (beta chain) was observed a few times. Its specificity is not known. This record comes from a study of blood T cells in healthy people across ages. Per the germline V gene, CDR1 is SGHTA and CDR2 is FQGNSA. The CDR3 length is 13 residues. Trimming pared 5 bases from V and 4 bases from J, leaving 11 bases between. Study-level points and caveats: Across the age range, TCR beta diversity per million T cells fell in a roughly linear way. Estimates drawn from one million T cells were deemed to understate diversity.

Combining a sample-barcoded 5' primer with a J-beta primer mix, a second PCR ran for about 7 to 12 cycles. TCRdb independently ran MiXCR on the 5' RACE reads; one entry per CDR3 protein. The sample consists of over 1,500,000 distinct CDR3 sequences, around 48% of them appearing once. The receptor was derived from a woman in her thirties or forties in good health. The chain recombines TRBV7-2 with TRBJ1-2, with D maybe TRBD1 (6 bases). The sample was blood. Here the CDR3 reads CASSPRTAYGYTF. For the CDR3, the DNA is TGTGCCAGCAGCCCTCGGACAGCCTATGGCTACACCTTC.